The 28 T cell receptor beta chains below come from one sample, sequenced in a study of blood T cells in healthy people across ages (dated by TCRdb to between 2014 and 2016). The library was generated by 5' RACE. Sequencing took place on an Illumina HiSeq 2500. A second PCR of roughly 6 to 11 cycles was run with a J-beta primer mix and a sample-barcoded 5' primer. Clones were called with MiXCR by TCRdb after fastp trimmed the public reads at Q25, and only in-frame beta chains were retained. For every CDR3 protein sequence, its rows merge into one entry that carries the most common genes and DNA. This sample has 700,000 to 950,000 distinct CDR3 sequences in its table, and roughly 64% of those were observed once. The ten largest clonotypes hold over 20% of the sample. The sequenced sample was blood. The receptors come from a man aged 30 to 39 in good health.

This clonotype was detected a few times. The rearrangement links TRBV20-1 to TRBJ1-6; D may be TRBD1 (5 bases). The CDR3 is 16 amino acids. V was cut by 2 bases and J by 7 bases, with 18 bases left in between. Germline CDR1 DFQATT, CDR2 SNEGSKA (reference sequence). The CDR3 DNA sequence: TGCAGTGCTAGACAGGGAGGGTTAAGAGTCAATTCACCCCTCCACTTT. As protein: CSARQGGLRVNSPLHF.

This clonotype was detected only a few times. V and J are TRBV29-1 and TRBJ2-1; TRBD1 is a possible D gene (6 bases). The CDR3 covers 14 residues. V was cut by 7 bases and J by 0 bases, with 13 bases left in between. CDR1 SQVTM and CDR2 ANQGSEA come from the germline V gene. The CDR3 DNA sequence: TGCAGCGCCGAGAGGGGGACCTCCTACAATGAGCAGTTCTTC. As protein: CSAERGTSYNEQFF.

In DNA, the CDR3 is TGTGCCAGCAGCTTAGGAGCATGGGATGAAAAACTGTTTTTT. Its protein is CASSLGAWDEKLFF. The chain employs TRBV7-2 and TRBJ1-4, with unresolved D. There are 14 residues in the CDR3. With 1 base removed from V and 6 bases from J, the gap between germline ends came to 9 bases. CDR1 and CDR2 from the germline V gene are SGHTA and FQGNSA.

This clonotype was observed a few times. V gene TRBV28 combines with J gene TRBJ1-1; D possibly corresponds to TRBD1 (5 bases). Germline V CDR1 and CDR2: MDHEN, SYDVKM. The CDR3 runs 14 residues. V dropped 6 bases and J dropped 4 bases, with 15 bases sitting between them. This CDR3 reads CASSLTGLGTEAFF. CDR3 nucleotide sequence: TGTGCCAGCAGCCTAACAGGACTGGGCACTGAAGCTTTCTTT.

V is TRBV6-5 and J is TRBJ1-2; D unresolved. This CDR3 spans 14 amino acids. Between the trimmed V and J ends, which lost 2 bases and 2 bases, there was a span of 9 bases. Per germline, CDR1 MNHEY and CDR2 SVGAGI. CDR3 loop: CASSYMGGNYGYTF. In DNA form, the CDR3 reads TGTGCCAGCAGTTACATGGGTGGGAACTATGGCTACACCTTC.

This sequence joins TRBV4-3 and TRBJ2-3; D may be TRBD1 or TRBD2 (7 bases each). The germline gives CDR1 LGHNA, CDR2 YSLEER. The CDR3 contains 16 residues. The V gene lost 5 bases and the J gene lost 3 bases, with 18 bases spanning the gap. The CDR3 reads CASSAQGRGPTDTQYF. The CDR3 nucleotides read TGCGCCAGCAGCGCCCAGGGGAGGGGGCCGACAGATACGCAGTATTTT.

About this clonotype: The CDR3 carries no conserved terminal phenylalanine or tryptophan, so it likely arises from a read error. V and J are TRBV10-3 and TRBJ2-7; 7 nucleotides match TRBD1. CDR3 length equals 16 residues. Unmatched junction bases numbered 7, after V lost 0 bases and J lost 2 bases. The germline V gene encodes CDR1 ENHRY and CDR2 SYGVKD. The DNA for the CDR3 is TGTGCCATCAGTGAGTCGAGATTGGGACAGACCTACGAGCAGTACTTA. Its translation: CAISESRLGQTYEQYL.

The chain employs TRBV28 and TRBJ1-4, with 7 bases that match TRBD1. CDR3 length: 14 residues. Per the germline V gene, CDR1 is MDHEN and CDR2 is SYDVKM. With V trimmed by 8 bases and J by 8 bases, 11 bases remained unmatched. The CDR3, as DNA: TGTGCCAGCCTCAACAGGGGAATGAGCGAAAAACTGTTTTTT. Its translation is CASLNRGMSEKLFF.

A few counts support this clonotype. V is TRBV7-8 and J is TRBJ1-2; possibly TRBD1 for D (5 bases). Trimming took off 1 base at V and 8 bases at J, with 14 bases between the two ends. The CDR3 length is 14 residues. Germline CDR1 reads SGHVS; CDR2 reads FQNEAQ. CDR3 nucleotide sequence: TGTGCCAGCAGCTTAGGAACAGGCTCGTCGGGCTACACCTTC. Its protein is CASSLGTGSSGYTF.

This sequence joins TRBV28 and TRBJ2-5, with a tentative D call TRBD1 (6 bases). V lost 8 bases, J lost 11 bases, and 27 bases lay in between. CDR3 size: 15 residues. In germline, CDR1 is MDHEN, CDR2 SYDVKM. CDR3 protein: CASGSHLPIKGEQYF. In DNA form, the CDR3 reads TGTGCCAGCGGGTCTCACCTTCCAATCAAGGGGGAGCAGTACTTC.

The rearrangement links TRBV7-2 to TRBJ2-3; 10 nucleotides match TRBD2. V was pared by 5 bases and J by 4 bases, with 12 bases of the junction left unmatched. Germline CDR1 is SGHTA and CDR2 is FQGNSA. The CDR3 has 17 amino acids. DNA of the CDR3: TGTGCCAGCAGCCCGATCCTAGCGGGAGCTTTGGCAGATACGCAGTATTTT. It specifies CASSPILAGALADTQYF.

The chain uses TRBV9 and TRBJ2-7, with 12 bases identical to TRBD2. This CDR3 region has 19 residues. CDR1 is SGDLS and CDR2 is YYNGEE in the germline V gene. With V trimmed by 4 bases and J by 5 bases, 19 bases remained unmatched. CDR3 bases: TGTGCCAGCAGCCCCCCCTGGACTAGCGGGATCCACTCCCTCGACGAGCAGTACTTC. It specifies CASSPPWTSGIHSLDEQYF.

The rearrangement uses TRBV2 and TRBJ2-2; D unresolved. Per the germline V gene, CDR1 is SNHLY and CDR2 is FYNNEI. V dropped 5 bases and J dropped 7 bases, with 14 bases sitting between them. The CDR3 contains 14 residues. CDR3 nucleotides: TGTGCCAGCAGTTACGCAGAAAGCATCGGGGAGCTGTTTTTT. Its protein is CASSYAESIGELFF.

This clonotype was seen a few times. The chain combines TRBV5-1 with TRBJ2-7; D is ambiguous. Trimming removed 1 base at V and 2 bases at J, with 19 bases between. Looked up from germline, CDR1 is SGHRS and CDR2 is YFSETQ. The length of the CDR3 is 17 residues. CDR3 residues: CASSLPHLVSTPYEQYF. CDR3 DNA sequence: TGCGCCAGCAGCTTGCCCCACCTTGTCTCTACCCCCTACGAGCAGTACTTC.

The chain is built from TRBV6-2 or TRBV6-3 and TRBJ2-6, with TRBD2 matching 7 bases. The V gene end was trimmed by 6 bases and the J gene end by 1 base; junction bases not matched to a gene: 12. Germline lookup yields CDR1 MNHEY and CDR2 SVGEGT. The CDR3 has 18 residues. The CDR3 DNA reads as TGTGCCAGCAGAACGGGGGGACTTGGGATTTCTGGGGCCAACGTCCTGACTTTC. It translates to CASRTGGLGISGANVLTF.

The rearrangement links TRBV20-1 to TRBJ2-7, with unresolved D. CDR3 length: 12 residues. Germline V gene sequence: CDR1 DFQATT, CDR2 SNEGSKA (reference sequence). Trimming pared 6 bases from V and 6 bases from J, leaving 15 bases between. CDR3 nucleotide sequence: TGCAGTGCAGAGACGCGCCCCGGCGAGCAGTACTTC. Protein sequence: CSAETRPGEQYF.

The chain couples TRBV7-2 to TRBJ2-5, with 8 bases lining up with TRBD2. Germline V CDR1 and CDR2: SGHTA, FQGNSA. V dropped 5 bases and J dropped 11; count of bases not matched to a gene: 22. The CDR3 is made up of 17 amino acids. For the CDR3, the DNA is TGTGCCAGCAGCCGTATAACGGGACTAGGAGCAAACAATGAGCAGTACTTC. Protein: CASSRITGLGANNEQYF.

The chain uses TRBV7-2 and TRBJ2-1, with D perhaps TRBD2 (7 bases). Deletions cut 2 bases from V and 3 bases from J, with 17 bases between. The CDR3 loop spans 17 amino acids. From germline, CDR1 is SGHTA and CDR2 FQGNSA. The CDR3: CASSLYPSGGGYNEQFF. The CDR3 DNA sequence: TGTGCCAGCAGCTTATACCCCTCGGGGGGCGGCTACAATGAGCAGTTCTTC.

The chain combines TRBV20-1 with TRBJ1-6; D call uncertain. Trimming shortened V by 2 bases and J by 9 bases, and 17 bases separated the two germline ends. From germline, CDR1 is DFQATT and CDR2 SNEGSKA (reference sequence). CDR3 length equals 15 residues. The CDR3 sequence: CSARSRSGRTSPLHF. CDR3 coding DNA: TGCAGTGCTAGAAGTAGGAGTGGCCGAACTTCACCCCTCCACTTT.

The chain couples TRBV29-1 to TRBJ2-1; 8 nucleotides align to TRBD2. The germline V gene has CDR1 SQVTM and CDR2 ANQGSEA. This CDR3 spans 11 amino acids. V trimming: 7 bases; J trimming: 12 bases; junction bases outside the gene matches: 8. The CDR3 DNA reads TGCAGCGGGGGACCGGGGGGGGCGCAGTTCTTC. It translates to CSGGPGGAQFF.

Turning to this clonotype: Possible read error: a much larger clone is one base away. The rearrangement uses TRBV3-1 and TRBJ2-4; D is ambiguous. The end of the DNA aligns better with TRBJ2-5, so the J call may be wrong. The CDR3 length is 14 residues. CDR1 is LGHDT and CDR2 is YNNKEL in the germline V gene (reference sequence). The CDR3 DNA sequence: TGTGCCAGCAGCCTCCAACCAGTTCAAGAGACCCAGTACTTC. This translates into CASSLQPVQETQYF.

The chain combines TRBV24-1 with TRBJ2-2; 7 bases match TRBD2. The CDR3 contains 15 residues. Germline CDR1 KGHDR, CDR2 SFDVKD. J lost 4 bases, V lost 5 bases, and 6 bases had no gene match. CDR3 region: CATSVGGSVTGELFF. CDR3 DNA: TGTGCCACCAGTGTAGGCGGGAGCGTCACCGGGGAGCTGTTTTTT.

CDR3 loop: CSAGVHEQYF. In nucleotides, the CDR3 is TGCAGTGCCGGGGTCCACGAGCAGTACTTC. The V and J genes are TRBV20-1 and TRBJ2-7; TRBD2 is a possible D gene (5 bases). Per germline, CDR1 DFQATT and CDR2 SNEGSKA (reference sequence). Trimming removed 6 bases from V and 5 bases from J, with 8 bases in between. This CDR3 comprises 10 residues.

The V and J genes are TRBV20-1 and TRBJ2-3; D gene ambiguous. This CDR3 contains 12 residues. Germline CDR1 DFQATT, CDR2 SNEGSKA (reference sequence). V was clipped by 3 bases and J by 6 bases, with 10 bases between them. CDR3 in amino acids: CSARTVGDTQYF. In nucleotides, the CDR3 is TGCAGTGCTAGGACCGTAGGGGATACGCAGTATTTT.

The chain is built from TRBV7-8 and TRBJ2-4; 7 nucleotides match TRBD2. The V gene end was trimmed by 5 bases and the J gene end by 3 bases; junction bases not matched to a gene: 1. In germline, CDR1 is SGHVS, CDR2 FQNEAQ. This CDR3 is built from 13 residues. The CDR3 DNA is TGTGCCAGCAGCCCGGGGGGCAAAAACATTCAGTACTTC. This translates into CASSPGGKNIQYF.

The V and J genes are TRBV6-2 or TRBV6-3 and TRBJ2-1; TRBD2 is a possible D gene (6 bases). The V gene's germline CDR1 is MNHEY and CDR2 SVGEGT. This CDR3 contains 16 residues. Trimming removed 8 bases at V and 4 bases at J, with 21 bases between. CDR3 protein: CASRKPDGGAYNEQFF. The CDR3 DNA reads TGTGCCAGCCGTAAGCCGGACGGGGGAGCATACAATGAGCAGTTCTTC.

This clonotype appeared once. The chain has TRBV7-9 and TRBJ2-4, with D uncertain. The J call may be in error: the DNA end matches TRBJ2-7 better. The germline V gene encodes CDR1 SEHNR and CDR2 FQNEAQ (reference sequence). The CDR3 runs 16 residues. The CDR3 loop is CASSSSPGTETYEQYF. Here the CDR3 DNA reads TGTGCCAGCAGCTCAAGCCCCGGCACGGAAACCTACGAGCAGTACTTC.

This clonotype was counted only a few times. V gene TRBV7-2 combines with J gene TRBJ1-6; D is unresolved. Germline CDR1 SGHTA, CDR2 FQGNSA. The CDR3 is 13 residues long. V lost 1 base and J 6 bases, leaving 4 bases between the germline ends. CDR3 bases: TGTGCCAGCAGCTTAGGGGTTAATTCACCCCTCCACTTT. It encodes CASSLGVNSPLHF.